The TCR beta chain described here comes from a study of PD-1 blockade in classical Hodgkin lymphoma (TCRdb year 2020). With regard to the full study: Nivolumab dosing was 3 mg/kg intravenously every 2 weeks, continuing until either disease progression or unacceptable toxicity. The study used TCR beta sequencing and CyTOF to define a peripheral blood immune signature of response to PD-1 blockade in classical Hodgkin lymphoma. Overall study outcomes, separate from this receptor: Baseline TCR diversity was reported as lower in newly diagnosed patients than in healthy donors, and lower still in relapsed/refractory patients. A significant rise by C4D1 was seen in CD4+ but not CD8+ TCR diversity (p=0.0027 vs p=0.16), with the rise being most apparent in complete responders (p=0.02). The study was restricted to a single clinical trial cohort, and the causes of repertoire differences, possibly disease activity or prior therapy, were left undefined. Diversity was lower in patients who began nivolumab less than 1 year after ASCT, so these patients were left out of later analyses to avoid confounding by immune reconstitution. Trial patients with a complete response had baseline diversity similar to that of newly diagnosed patients, while partial responders and progressors had significantly lower diversity.

Turning to this clone: Its antigen is still unknown. No qualities accompany the bases; no much larger clone lies one base away.

In the paper's terms, the time point label means: cycle 4 day 1 (C4D1), after more than five weeks of nivolumab. Every trial patient had relapsed after autologous stem cell transplantation, and cohorts A, B and C differed in prior brentuximab vedotin exposure. A total of roughly 60 patients with relapsed/refractory classical Hodgkin lymphoma made up the trial cohort, and each patient's best overall response was complete response, partial response or progressive disease. Trial patients were treated with single-agent nivolumab in the multi-cohort phase II CheckMate 205 trial. Best overall response was determined by an independent review committee according to the 2007 International Working Group response criteria. Trial PBMCs were obtained immediately prior to nivolumab initiation (C1D1) and on therapy at cycle 2 day 1 and cycle 4 day 1. Peripheral blood was collected in 8 mL Vacutainer Cell Preparation Tubes, from which PBMCs were isolated by centrifugation and then cryopreserved.

V is pared back by 0 bases and J by 5 bases, with 7 bases lying between the germline termini. Counted from cysteine to phenylalanine, this CDR3 has 13 amino acids. Only the CDR3 part of the read is kept: 39 bases, read in frame from the first base. For CDR1 and CDR2, the germline V gene lists LGHNA and YSLEER. Genomic DNA was isolated using the Qiagen DNeasy kit from unsorted PBMCs as well as from negatively selected CD4+ and CD8+ fractions. Using primers that anneal to V and J segments, immunoSEQ multiplex PCR amplified the TCR beta CDR3 regions. A synthetic immune receptor repertoire was used to minimize amplification bias, and any residual bias was removed computationally once sequencing was done. In the source study's methods: Repertoire diversity was quantified as the Shannon entropy index using custom Python scripts. The unsorted, CD4+ and CD8+ repertoires were each analyzed separately, with the exception of combined analyses, where CD4+ and CD8+ sequences were merged in silico. A clone counted as expanded when the clone's frequency after treatment rose at least 2-fold relative to C1D1, and clones undetected at baseline were given a pseudocount of 0.5. Clones with 0 or 1 copy at C1D1 were classified as singleton clones, and clones with 2 or more copies were classified as non-singleton clones. By matching protein sequences in sorted samples from the same patient, clones expanded in unsorted samples were annotated as CD4+, CD8+ or unknown. Wilcoxon tests were applied to paired samples to test diversity changes from C1D1 to C4D1. Imported from immuneACCESS, the table was reduced by TCRdb to in-frame sequences with V and J called. These copies leave out some clones; in studies compared against another copy, an unresolved V gene accounts for under half, and the cause of the remainder is not known. V and J calls plus clone size are reproduced from that table; the DNA served to infer D and trimming. Counted in this sample were nearly 20,000 clones; about three quarters of them appeared once. Around 40% of the sample lies in the top ten.

The clonotype originates from a human donor with classical Hodgkin lymphoma. This chain joins TRBV4-3 to TRBJ1-1, with the D gene not confidently named. This material consisted of peripheral blood mononuclear cells (PBMCs), taken before the fourth cycle of nivolumab. The CDR3 region reads CASSQEEGTEAFF. The DNA reads as follows: TGCGCCAGCAGCCAAGAGGAAGGAACTGAAGCTTTCTTT.